Presented here are 7 T cell receptor beta chains from one specimen sequenced in a study of blood T cells in healthy people across ages. Together with a sample-barcoded 5' primer, a J-beta primer mix was included in a second PCR lasting roughly 6 to 12 cycles. TCRdb re-called the 5' RACE reads with MiXCR, one entry per CDR3 protein. The sample shows over a million distinct CDR3 sequences, roughly 43% of them seen only once. Sequenced input: blood. The source is a woman between 18 and 29 years old in good health.

The J gene is TRBJ1-6, the V gene TRBV6-6; maybe TRBD1 (6 bases). Germline V CDR1 and CDR2: MNHNY, SVGAGI (reference sequence). The CDR3 sequence is 14 residues long. With 2 bases removed from V and 10 bases from J, the gap between germline ends came to 12 bases. The CDR3 spells CASSYPRGGSPLHF. CDR3 nucleotide sequence: TGTGCCAGCAGTTACCCCAGGGGAGGATCACCCCTCCACTTT.

The V call is TRBV10-3, the J call TRBJ2-1; 9 nucleotides line up with TRBD2. The V gene's germline CDR1 is ENHRY and CDR2 SYGVKD. CDR3 size: 15 residues. J gave up 0 bases and V 9 bases, and 6 bases lay outside the gene matches. CDR3 sequence (DNA): TGTGCCATTCACCCACTAGCGGGCTCCTACAATGAGCAGTTCTTC. Translation: CAIHPLAGSYNEQFF.

This clonotype turned up a few times. This chain connects TRBV12-3 or TRBV12-4 to TRBJ1-2; D unclear. The CDR3 is made up of 13 amino acids. Trimming cost V 4 bases and J 8 bases, with 14 bases left between them. The CDR3 nucleotides are TGTGCCAGCAGTTCCCCGGGAGGTATGGGCTACACCTTC. This gives the protein CASSSPGGMGYTF.

A remark on this clonotype: Since a much larger clone is just one base distant, this may be a read error. The chain has TRBV10-3 and TRBJ2-3, with D possibly TRBD2 on 5 matching bases. Trimming cost V 11 bases and J 5 bases, with 8 bases left between them. The CDR3 sequence is 10 residues long. CDR1 ENHRY and CDR2 SYGVKD come from the germline V gene. The CDR3 DNA is TGTGCCGCTGGAGGAGATACGCAGTATTTT. Amino acid sequence: CAAGGDTQYF.

This clonotype has a handful of counts. The chain is built from TRBV4-3 and TRBJ1-5; D gene uncertain. Germline CDR1 reads LGHNA; CDR2 reads YSLEER. V gave up 1 base and J gave up 5 bases, with 15 bases separating them. The CDR3 length is 16 residues. The CDR3 nucleotides read TGCGCCAGCAGCCAAGGTCAGCTTACAGCGCATCAGCCCCAGCATTTT. Translation: CASSQGQLTAHQPQHF.

This sequence joins TRBV5-1 and TRBJ1-4; TRBD1 is a possible D gene (5 bases). Trimming took 4 bases from V and 13 from J, leaving 23 bases between them. CDR3 length equals 15 residues. The germline V gene has CDR1 SGHRS and CDR2 YFSETQ. The CDR3 nucleotides read TGCGCCAGCAGCCCTGTGAGGGACCGCGGTGTTGGACTGTTTTTT. It codes for CASSPVRDRGVGLFF.

This clonotype was seen a few times. The CDR3 region has the DNA TGCGCCAGCAGCCAAGATCCGGGACAGGGGGCGCGTCTGAATGAGCAGTTCTTC. Translated: CASSQDPGQGARLNEQFF. This chain uses TRBV4-3 with TRBJ2-1; TRBD1 matches at 12 bases. Trimming took 0 bases from V and 7 from J; bases not matched to a gene: 10. This CDR3 has 18 amino acids. CDR1 LGHNA and CDR2 YSLEER come from the germline V gene.